This is a list of T cell receptor beta chains from one sample in a study of T cells after yellow fever vaccination. A single record per CDR3 protein comes from TCRdb applying MiXCR to the 5' RACE reads. The sample holds a few hundred thousand distinct CDR3 sequences; approximately 4% are singletons and the top ten take about 24%. This sample comprised PBMCs, obtained 5 days after the yellow fever booster vaccination. The receptor set was obtained from a man younger than 35 who received the YFV17D yellow fever vaccine. Both conserved end residues are part of each CDR3. A D gene is named only where the DNA matches it firmly. The size field is filled for only some rows; it gives once, few, many or a size class.

V	J	D	size	CDR3	DNA
TRBV20-1	TRBJ2-4	.	few	CSASFRGGNIQYF	TGCAGTGCTAGTTTCAGGGGGGGGAACATTCAGTACTTC
TRBV6-6	TRBJ1-4	.	.	CASGRQVEKLFF	TGTGCCAGCGGACGACAGGTTGAAAAACTGTTTTTT
TRBV5-1	TRBJ1-5	.	many	CASSLAVGGQPQHF	TGCGCCAGCAGCTTGGCCGTGGGAGGGCAGCCCCAGCATTTT
TRBV7-6	TRBJ2-6	.	few	CASSPEAFRGANVLTF	TGTGCCAGCAGCCCAGAAGCCTTTCGTGGGGCCAACGTCCTGACTTTC
TRBV28	TRBJ2-5	.	many	CASSLNPGAGETQYF	TGTGCCAGCAGTTTAAACCCGGGGGCTGGGGAGACCCAGTACTTC
TRBV6-5	TRBJ1-5	TRBD1	few	CASSLGQHNQPQHF	TGTGCCAGCAGCCTGGGACAGCACAATCAGCCCCAGCATTTT
TRBV7-2	TRBJ2-5	.	few	CASSSADQETQYF	TGTGCCAGCAGCTCCGCGGACCAAGAGACCCAGTACTTC
TRBV7-9	TRBJ1-1	TRBD1	few	CASSTLTGGLRNTEAFF	TGTGCCAGCAGCACCTTGACAGGGGGCTTGAGAAACACTGAAGCTTTCTTT
TRBV7-2	TRBJ1-5	.	few	CASSGTGAGAQHF	TGTGCCAGCAGCGGAACAGGTGCCGGGGCCCAGCATTTT
TRBV11-2	TRBJ2-5	.	many	CASSLPAGETQYF	TGTGCCAGCAGCCTCCCTGCTGGGGAGACCCAGTACTTC
TRBV4-1	TRBJ2-5	.	.	CASSQYRVFETQYF	TGCGCCAGCAGCCAATACAGGGTTTTTGAGACCCAGTACTTC
TRBV7-7	TRBJ2-5	TRBD2	.	CASSSRTSGGPAEETQYF	TGTGCTAGCAGCTCCCGGACTAGCGGGGGGCCCGCAGAGGAGACCCAGTACTTC
TRBV29-1	TRBJ2-1	TRBD2	.	CSVEEGRGGLNEQFF	TGCAGCGTTGAAGAGGGTCGGGGGGGCCTCAATGAGCAGTTCTTC
TRBV5-4	TRBJ2-1	.	few	CASSLDENEQFF	TGTGCCAGCAGCTTGGACGAGAATGAGCAGTTCTTC
TRBV12-3/TRBV12-4	TRBJ2-2	TRBD1	few	CASSLNRGSTGELFF	TGTGCCAGCAGTTTAAACAGGGGGTCCACCGGGGAGCTGTTTTTT
TRBV12-3/TRBV12-4	TRBJ1-1	.	few	CASSLLGQAFF	TGTGCCAGCAGTTTATTAGGTCAAGCTTTCTTT
TRBV27	TRBJ1-1	.	few	CASSLFWAGNTEAFF	TGTGCCAGCAGTTTATTTTGGGCAGGGAACACTGAAGCTTTCTTT
TRBV5-1	TRBJ1-1	.	few	CASSLEPNTEAFF	TGCGCCAGCAGCTTGGAGCCCAACACTGAAGCTTTCTTT
TRBV10-3	TRBJ2-2	TRBD1	.	CAINQGERNTGELFF	TGTGCCATCAATCAGGGGGAAAGGAACACCGGGGAGCTGTTTTTT
TRBV21-1	TRBJ2-4	.	many	CASGIQAGTGCEAKNIQYF	TGTGCCAGCGGAATCCAAGCCGGGACAGGGTGTGAGGCCAAAAACATTCAGTACTTC